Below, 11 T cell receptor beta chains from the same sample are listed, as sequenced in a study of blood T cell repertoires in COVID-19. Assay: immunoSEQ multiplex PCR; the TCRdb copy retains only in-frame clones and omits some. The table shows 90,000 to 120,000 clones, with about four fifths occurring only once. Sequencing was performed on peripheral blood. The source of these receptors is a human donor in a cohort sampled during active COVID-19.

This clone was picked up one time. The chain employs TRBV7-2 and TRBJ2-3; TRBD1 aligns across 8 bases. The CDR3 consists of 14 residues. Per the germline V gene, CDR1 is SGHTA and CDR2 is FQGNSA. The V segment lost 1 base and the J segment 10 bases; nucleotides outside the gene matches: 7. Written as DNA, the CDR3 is TGTGCCAGCAGCTTAGGGGACAGGCATGTGGCGCAGTATTTT. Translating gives CASSLGDRHVAQYF. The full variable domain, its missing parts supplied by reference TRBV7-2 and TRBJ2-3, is GAGVSQSPSNKVTEKGKDVELRCDPISGHTALYWYRQSLGQGLEFLIYFQGNSAPDKSGLPSDRFSAERTGGSVSTLTIQRTQQEDSAVYLCASSLGDRHVAQYFGPGTRLTVL.

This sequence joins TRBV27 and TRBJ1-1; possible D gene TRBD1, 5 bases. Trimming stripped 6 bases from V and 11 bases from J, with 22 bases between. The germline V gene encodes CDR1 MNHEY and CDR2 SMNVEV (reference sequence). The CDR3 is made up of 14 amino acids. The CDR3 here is CASRTETATPWAFF. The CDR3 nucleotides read TGTGCCAGCAGAACAGAGACAGCCACTCCCTGGGCTTTCTTT.

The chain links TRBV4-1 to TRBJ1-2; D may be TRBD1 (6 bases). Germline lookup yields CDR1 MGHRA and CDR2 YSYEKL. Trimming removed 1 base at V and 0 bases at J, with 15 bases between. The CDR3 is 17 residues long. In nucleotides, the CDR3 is TGCGCCAGCAGCCAAGTTAATGGCGGACAGCCTAACTATGGCTACACCTTC. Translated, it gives CASSQVNGGQPNYGYTF.

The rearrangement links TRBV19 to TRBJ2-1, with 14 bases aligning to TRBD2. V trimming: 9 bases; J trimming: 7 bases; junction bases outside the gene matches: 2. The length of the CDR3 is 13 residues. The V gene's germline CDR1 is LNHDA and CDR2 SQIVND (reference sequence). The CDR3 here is CASWTSGRNEQFF. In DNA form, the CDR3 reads TGTGCCAGCTGGACTAGCGGGAGGAATGAGCAGTTCTTC.

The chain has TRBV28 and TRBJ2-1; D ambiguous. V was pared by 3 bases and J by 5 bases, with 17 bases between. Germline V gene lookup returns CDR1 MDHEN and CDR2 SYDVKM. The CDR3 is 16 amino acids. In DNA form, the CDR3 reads TGTGCCAGCAGTTTTACTTACAGCCTCTACAACAATGAGCAGTTCTTC. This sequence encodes CASSFTYSLYNNEQFF.

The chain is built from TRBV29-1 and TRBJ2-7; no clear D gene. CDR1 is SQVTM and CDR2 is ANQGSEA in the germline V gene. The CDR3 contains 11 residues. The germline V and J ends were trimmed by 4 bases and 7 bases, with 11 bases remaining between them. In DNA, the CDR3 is TGCAGCGTTGGGTCGCCCGGGGAGCAGTACTTC. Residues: CSVGSPGEQYF.

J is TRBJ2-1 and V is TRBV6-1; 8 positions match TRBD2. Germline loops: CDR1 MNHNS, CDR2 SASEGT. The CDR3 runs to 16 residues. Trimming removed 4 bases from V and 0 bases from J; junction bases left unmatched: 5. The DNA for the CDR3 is TGTGCCAGCAGTGGTCGGCTAGCGGGCTCCTACAATGAGCAGTTCTTC. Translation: CASSGRLAGSYNEQFF.

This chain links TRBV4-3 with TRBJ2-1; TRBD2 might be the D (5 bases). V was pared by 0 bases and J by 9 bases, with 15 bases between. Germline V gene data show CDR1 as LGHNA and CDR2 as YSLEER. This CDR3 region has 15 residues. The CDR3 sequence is CASSQELSGRSEQFF. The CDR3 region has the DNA TGCGCCAGCAGCCAAGAATTAAGCGGTAGGAGTGAGCAGTTCTTC.

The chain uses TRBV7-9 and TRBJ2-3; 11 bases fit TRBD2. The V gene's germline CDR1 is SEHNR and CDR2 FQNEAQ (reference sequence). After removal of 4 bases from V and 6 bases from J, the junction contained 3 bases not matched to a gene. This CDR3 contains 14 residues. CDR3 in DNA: TGTGCCAGCAGCTCCCTAGCGGGAGGTGATACGCAGTATTTT. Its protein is CASSSLAGGDTQYF.

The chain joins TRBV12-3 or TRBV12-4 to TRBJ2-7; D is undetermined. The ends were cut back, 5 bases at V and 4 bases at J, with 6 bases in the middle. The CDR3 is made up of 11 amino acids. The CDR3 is CASSAVYEQYF. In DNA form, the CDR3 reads TGTGCCAGCAGTGCAGTGTACGAGCAGTACTTC.

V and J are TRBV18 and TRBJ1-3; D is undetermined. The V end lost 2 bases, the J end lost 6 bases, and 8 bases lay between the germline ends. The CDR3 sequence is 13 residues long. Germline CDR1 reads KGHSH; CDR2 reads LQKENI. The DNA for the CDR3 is TGTGCCAGCTCACCAAATCAGGAAAACACCATATATTTT. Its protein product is CASSPNQENTIYF.